This TCR beta chain was obtained from a study of T-cell reconstitution after alpha-beta-depleted transplantation in children (dated by TCRdb to the mid-2010s). Turning to the overall study: The study quantitatively tracked T-cell immune reconstitution after TCRalphabeta/CD19-depleted allogeneic hematopoietic cell transplantation in children using TCR repertoire profiling.

What this sample's treatment or condition label stands for: allogeneic hematopoietic cell transplantation with graft depleted of TCRalphabeta T cells and CD19 B cells. TCRalphabeta/CD19-depleted allogeneic hematopoietic cell grafts were given to the transplant recipients, all of whom were children. This clonotype has just a few counts. It has no known antigen specificity. Base qualities are missing; no much larger clone stands one base away. The library was prepared using PCR. The sample was run on an Illumina HiSeq 2500. TCR library preparation used molecular barcoding, with unique molecular identifiers applied to normalize quantification of the TCRbeta repertoire. TCRdb ran its own pipeline on the public reads, namely fastp trimming at Q25 and MiXCR clone calling, and kept in-frame beta chains. Every entry covers one CDR3 protein and lists the most common genes and DNA from its rows. The sample table records roughly 490,000 distinct CDR3 sequences; 10% to 12% of these occur just once. Of the sample, 14% is held by the ten largest clones.

Study-wide conclusions, independent of this receptor: In some patients, high TCRbeta diversity at day 60 was attributed to recipient T cells and intrathymic progenitors that had survived conditioning. The frequencies of hyperexpanded clones fell over the following months, and after one year, T-cell counts and TCRbeta diversity were mostly attributed to newly produced T cells. Apparently early alphabetaT-cell count recovery about two months after transplant reportedly relied on only several hundred rapidly expanded clones derived from non-depleted graft cells.

Relative to germline, V is 5 bases shorter and J is 5 bases shorter, with 12 bases between their ends. The CDR3 has 13 amino acids, counting the end cysteine and phenylalanine. Solely the CDR3 DNA is kept, with 39 bases framed from the first base. CDR1 is given as SGHTA and CDR2 as FQGNSA, both from the germline V gene. The clonotype comes from a female patient aged 2-10 years who had a stem cell transplant for aplastic anemia, so the T cells may come from the graft donor. Source: PBMCs, mostly from graft donor cells, taken 180 days after TCRalphabeta/CD19-depleted stem cell transplant. The V gene is TRBV7-2 and the J gene is TRBJ1-2; TRBD1 might be the D gene, on 5 matching bases. The nucleotide sequence is given as TGTGCCAGCAGCCCCCCCTGGGGGTATGGCTACACCTTC. This gives the protein CASSPPWGYGYTF.